A single sample gave rise to the 3 T cell receptor beta chains below, sequenced in a study of blood T cell repertoires in COVID-19. TCRdb keeps only in-frame clones here, not all; method: immunoSEQ multiplex PCR. Of 86,000 or so clones in the sample, around nine tenths were seen once. Source material: peripheral blood. The source of these receptors is a man in his forties or fifties with active or convalescent COVID-19.

The V call is TRBV11-2, the J call TRBJ2-1; maybe TRBD1 (6 bases). Germline V gene sequence: CDR1 SGHAT, CDR2 FQNNGV. The CDR3 sequence is 15 residues long. V was shortened by 6 bases and J by 5 bases, with 17 bases between the two germline ends. The CDR3 is CASSLSYRDDNEQFF. CDR3 coding DNA: TGTGCCAGCAGTCTTTCGTACAGGGACGACAATGAGCAGTTCTTC.

This chain connects TRBV5-6 to TRBJ2-2, with 8 bases that match TRBD1. Trimming at V came to 3 bases and at J to 1 base, leaving 5 bases not matched to a gene. Per germline, CDR1 SGHDT and CDR2 YYEEEE. This CDR3 is built from 16 residues. The CDR3 DNA sequence: TGTGCCAGCAGCTGGGGGGACAGGTTGAACACCGGGGAGCTGTTTTTT. Its translation is CASSWGDRLNTGELFF.

The chain recombines TRBV7-9 with TRBJ2-2; 8 positions match TRBD2. The germline V gene encodes CDR1 SEHNR and CDR2 FQNEAQ (reference sequence). This CDR3 region has 15 residues. Germline trimming cut 5 bases from V and 4 bases from J; bases unmatched to any gene: 6. CDR3 sequence (DNA): TGTGCCAGCAGCCTGGGACTAGAGGGCACCGGGGAGCTGTTTTTT. Translation: CASSLGLEGTGELFF.